The subject of this entry is one T cell receptor (beta chain). Here immunoSEQ multiplex PCR was the method, and the copy in TCRdb shows in-frame clones only, minus some. The sample lists some 110,000 clones, roughly four fifths occurring once. The record originates from a study of blood T cell repertoires in COVID-19. The V end was cut by 3 bases, the J end by 2 bases, with 10 bases between. The germline CDR1 and CDR2 sequences are KGHSH and LQKENI. The CDR3 has 14 residues. The clonotype originates from a woman aged 80 or over with active or convalescent COVID-19. The sequencing sample was made of peripheral blood. The chain combines TRBV18 with TRBJ2-5; possibly TRBD2 for D (6 bases). The CDR3 DNA follows: TGTGCCAGCTCACCGGGACTTACACAAGAGACCCAGTACTTC. Its protein product is CASSPGLTQETQYF. Looking up the rest from reference TRBV18 and TRBJ2-5 gives the full variable domain: NAGVMQNPRHLVRRRGQEARLRCSPMKGHSHVYWYRQLPEEGLKFMVYLQKENIIDESGMPKERFSAEFPKEGPSILRIQQVVRGDSAAYFCASSPGLTQETQYFGPGTRLLVL.